This TCR beta chain was recovered during a study of PD-1 blockade in classical Hodgkin lymphoma. Each patient relapsed following autologous stem cell transplantation, and prior brentuximab vedotin exposure differed. Magnetic negative selection, applied to thawed PBMCs, was used to isolate the CD8+ T cells. Repertoires were generated with immunoSEQ multiplex PCR, while TCRdb's copy carries only in-frame clones and drops some. Seen here are some 8,000 clones, about 86% observed once, and the top ten hold approximately 22%. The sample consisted of CD8+ T cells from blood, taken at baseline. The receptor was derived from a human donor with classical Hodgkin lymphoma.

The CDR3 sequence: CATTNLGAHNEQFF. The CDR3 DNA follows: TGTGCCACGACTAACCTGGGGGCGCACAATGAGCAGTTCTTC. The chain is built from TRBV27 and TRBJ2-1; D is perhaps TRBD1 (6 bases). Looked up from germline, CDR1 is MNHEY and CDR2 is SMNVEV (reference sequence). The CDR3 covers 14 residues. V shed 10 bases and J shed 5 bases, with 18 bases lying between them.